Given below is one T cell receptor (beta chain) in context. The CDR3 has 15 amino acids. Unmatched junction bases numbered 2, after V lost 1 base and J lost 5 bases. The germline gives CDR1 KGHSH, CDR2 LQKENI. The data derive from a study of blood T cell repertoires in COVID-19. The method was immunoSEQ multiplex PCR; TCRdb's version includes in-frame clones alone and lacks a portion of them. This table has tens of thousands of clones, approximately 80% appearing once. The sequenced sample was peripheral blood. The clonotype comes from a man in his sixties or seventies with acute or convalescent COVID-19. V gene TRBV18 combines with J gene TRBJ2-3; 11 nucleotides line up with TRBD2. CDR3: CASSPLAGGQDTQYF. DNA of the CDR3: TGTGCCAGCTCACCACTAGCGGGGGGGCAAGATACGCAGTATTTT. Based on the CDR3 plus reference TRBV18 and TRBJ2-3, the full variable domain is NAGVMQNPRHLVRRRGQEARLRCSPMKGHSHVYWYRQLPEEGLKFMVYLQKENIIDESGMPKERFSAEFPKEGPSILRIQQVVRGDSAAYFCASSPLAGGQDTQYFGPGTRLTVL.